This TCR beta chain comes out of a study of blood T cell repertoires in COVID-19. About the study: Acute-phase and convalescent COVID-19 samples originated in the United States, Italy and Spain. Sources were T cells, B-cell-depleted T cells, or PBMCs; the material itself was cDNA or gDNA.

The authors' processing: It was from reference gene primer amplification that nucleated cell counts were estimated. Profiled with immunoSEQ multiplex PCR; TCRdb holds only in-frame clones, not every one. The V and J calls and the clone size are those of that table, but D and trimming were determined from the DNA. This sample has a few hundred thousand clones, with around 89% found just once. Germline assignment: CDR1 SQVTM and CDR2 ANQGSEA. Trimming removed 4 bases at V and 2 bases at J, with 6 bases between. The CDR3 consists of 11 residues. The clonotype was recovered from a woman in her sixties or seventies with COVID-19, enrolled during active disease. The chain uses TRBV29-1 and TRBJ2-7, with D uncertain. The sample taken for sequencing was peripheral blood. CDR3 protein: CSVVTAYEQYF. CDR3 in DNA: TGCAGCGTTGTTACAGCCTACGAGCAGTACTTC.